This T cell receptor (beta chain) comes out of a study of T cell responses to AZD1222 COVID-19 vaccine. Study-level points and caveats: It was only a handful of AZD1222 recipients who were seropositive at baseline. Repertoires were sampled only after the peak T cell response.

The CDR3 sequence is 13 residues long. The germline V gene encodes CDR1 SGHTA and CDR2 FQGNSA. The V and J ends lost 7 bases and 1 base respectively, with 10 bases between them. For this clone: What it recognizes is unknown.

The protocol was immunoSEQ multiplex PCR, while the TCRdb copy is restricted to in-frame clones and leaves out a portion. The sample lists 110,000 or so clones; 70% to 90% were seen once. The chain uses TRBV7-2 and TRBJ1-1, with D possibly being TRBD1 (6 bases). Material: peripheral blood, obtained 28 days after the second AZD1222 dose. The clonotype comes from an adult who received the AZD1222 COVID-19 vaccine. The CDR3 loop reads CASTVQGNTEAFF. In nucleotides, the CDR3 is TGTGCCAGCACCGTACAGGGGAACACTGAAGCTTTCTTT.